This entry describes one T cell receptor (beta chain). Antigen specificity is unknown. The source of the sample is a study of cytomegalovirus exposure and HLA in healthy donors. Study background: The approximately 720 first-cohort repertoires and the 100 to 150 validation repertoires shared the same platform, a later analysis reported. Broader study findings: The study listed some 160 cytomegalovirus-associated TCR beta chains. In vitro assays verified that a few CMV-associated chains recognized CMV antigens specifically.

J lost 0 bases, V lost 4 bases, and 6 bases had no gene match. From germline, CDR1 is PRHDT and CDR2 FYEKMQ (reference sequence). The CDR3 totals 18 residues. Measured with immunoSEQ multiplex PCR; TCRdb has only the in-frame clones, and not every one. The sample records fewer than 130,000 clones, over 75% being singletons. The genes are TRBV13 and TRBJ2-4; 13 nucleotides align to TRBD2. The sequenced material came from PBMCs. The clonotype comes from a woman aged 25 to 45 in good health and CMV-seropositive. CDR3 residues: CASSWRLAGGIAKNIQYF. CDR3 bases: TGTGCCAGCAGCTGGAGACTAGCGGGGGGTATAGCCAAAAACATTCAGTACTTC.